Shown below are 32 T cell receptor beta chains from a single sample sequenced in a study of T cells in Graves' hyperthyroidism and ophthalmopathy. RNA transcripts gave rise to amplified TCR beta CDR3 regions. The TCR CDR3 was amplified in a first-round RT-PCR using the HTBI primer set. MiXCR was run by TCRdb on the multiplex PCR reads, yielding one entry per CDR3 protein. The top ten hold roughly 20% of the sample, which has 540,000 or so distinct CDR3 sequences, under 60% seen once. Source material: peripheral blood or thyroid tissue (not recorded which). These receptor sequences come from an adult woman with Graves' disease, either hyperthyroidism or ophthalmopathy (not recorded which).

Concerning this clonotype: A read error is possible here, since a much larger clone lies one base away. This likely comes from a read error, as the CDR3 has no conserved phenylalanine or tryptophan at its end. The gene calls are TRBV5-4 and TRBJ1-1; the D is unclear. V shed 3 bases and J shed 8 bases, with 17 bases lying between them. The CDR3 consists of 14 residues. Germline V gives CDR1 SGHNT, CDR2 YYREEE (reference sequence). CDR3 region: CASSSRAGKGEAFS. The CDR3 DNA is TGTGCCAGCAGCTCGAGAGCTGGTAAGGGAGAAGCTTTCTCT.

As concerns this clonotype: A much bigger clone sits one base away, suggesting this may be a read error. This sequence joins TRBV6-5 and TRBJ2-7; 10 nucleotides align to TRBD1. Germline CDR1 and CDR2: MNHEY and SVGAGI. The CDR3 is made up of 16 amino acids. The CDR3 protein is CASSLSGTGDSYERYF. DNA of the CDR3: TGTGCCAGCAGCTTATCCGGGACAGGGGATTCCTACGAGCGGTACTTC.

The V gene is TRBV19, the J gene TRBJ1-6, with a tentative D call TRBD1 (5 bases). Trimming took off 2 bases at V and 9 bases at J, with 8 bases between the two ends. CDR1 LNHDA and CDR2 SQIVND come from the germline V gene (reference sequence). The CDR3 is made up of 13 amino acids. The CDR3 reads CASSIQGGSPLHF. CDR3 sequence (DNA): TGTGCCAGTAGTATACAGGGAGGTTCACCCCTCCACTTT.

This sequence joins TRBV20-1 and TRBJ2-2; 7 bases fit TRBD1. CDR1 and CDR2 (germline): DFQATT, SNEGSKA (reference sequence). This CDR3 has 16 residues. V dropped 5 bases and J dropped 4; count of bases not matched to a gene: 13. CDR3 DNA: TGCAGTGCTCAAATCACGGGACAGCTCATCACCGGGGAGCTGTTTTTT. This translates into CSAQITGQLITGELFF.

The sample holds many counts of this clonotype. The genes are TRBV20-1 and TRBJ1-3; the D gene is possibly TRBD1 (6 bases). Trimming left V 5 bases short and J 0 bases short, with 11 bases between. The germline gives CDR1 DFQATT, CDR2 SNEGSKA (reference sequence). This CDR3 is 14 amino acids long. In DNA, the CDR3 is TGCAGTGCTTTTACAGGGAGCTCTGGAAACACCATATATTTT. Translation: CSAFTGSSGNTIYF.

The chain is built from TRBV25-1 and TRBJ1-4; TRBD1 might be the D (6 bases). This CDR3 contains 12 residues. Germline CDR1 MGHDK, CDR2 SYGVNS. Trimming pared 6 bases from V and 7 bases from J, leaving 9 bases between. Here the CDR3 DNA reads TGTGCCAGCAGACAGGGCGGTGAAAAACTGTTTTTT. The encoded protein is CASRQGGEKLFF.

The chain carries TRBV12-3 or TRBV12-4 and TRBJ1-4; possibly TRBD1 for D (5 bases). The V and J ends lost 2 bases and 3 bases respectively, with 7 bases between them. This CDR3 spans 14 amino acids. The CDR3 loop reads CASSLWGANEKLFF. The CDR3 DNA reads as TGTGCCAGCAGTTTATGGGGGGCTAATGAAAAACTGTTTTTT.

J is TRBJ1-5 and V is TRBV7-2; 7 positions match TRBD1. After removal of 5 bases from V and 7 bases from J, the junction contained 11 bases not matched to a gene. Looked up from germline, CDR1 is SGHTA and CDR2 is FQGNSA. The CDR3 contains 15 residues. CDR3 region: CASSVLQGPGQPQHF. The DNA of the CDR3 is TGTGCCAGCAGCGTTTTACAGGGGCCCGGGCAGCCCCAGCATTTT.

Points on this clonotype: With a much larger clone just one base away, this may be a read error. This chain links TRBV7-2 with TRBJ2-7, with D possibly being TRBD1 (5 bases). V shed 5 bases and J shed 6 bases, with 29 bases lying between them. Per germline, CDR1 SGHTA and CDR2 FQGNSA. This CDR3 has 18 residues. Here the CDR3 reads CASSQALTYVGARGEQYF. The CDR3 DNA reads TGTGCCAGCAGCCAAGCCTTGACTTATGTTGGGGCCCGAGGCGAGCAGTACTTC. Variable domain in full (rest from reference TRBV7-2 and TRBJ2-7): GAGVSQSPSNKVTEKGKDVELRCDPISGHTALYWYRQSLGQGLEFLIYFQGNSAPDKSGLPSDRFSAERTGGSVSTLTIQRTQQEDSAVYLCASSQALTYVGARGEQYFGPGTRLTVT.

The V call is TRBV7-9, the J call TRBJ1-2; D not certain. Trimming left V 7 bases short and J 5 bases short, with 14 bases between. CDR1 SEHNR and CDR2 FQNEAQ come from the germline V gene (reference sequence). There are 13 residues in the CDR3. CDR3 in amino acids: CASTPDVDYGYTF. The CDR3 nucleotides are TGTGCCAGCACCCCGGACGTGGATTATGGCTACACCTTC. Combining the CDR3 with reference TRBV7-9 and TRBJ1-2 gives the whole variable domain DTGVSQNPRHKITKRGQNVTFRCDPISEHNRLYWYRQTLGQGPEFLTYFQNEAQLEKSRLLSDRFSAERPKGSFSTLEIQRTEQGDSAMYLCASTPDVDYGYTFGSGTRLTVV.

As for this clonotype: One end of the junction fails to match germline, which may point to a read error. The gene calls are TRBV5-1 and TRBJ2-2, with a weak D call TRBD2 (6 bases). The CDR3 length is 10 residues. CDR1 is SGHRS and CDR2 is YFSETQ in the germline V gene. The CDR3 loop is CASSPGGLFF. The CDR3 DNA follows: TGCGCCAGCAGCCCCGGGGGGCTGTTTTTT.

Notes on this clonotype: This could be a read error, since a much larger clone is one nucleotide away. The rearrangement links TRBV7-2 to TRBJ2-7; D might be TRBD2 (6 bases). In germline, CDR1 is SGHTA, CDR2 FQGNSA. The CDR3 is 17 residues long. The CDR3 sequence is CASSLEGIGTLHYGQYF. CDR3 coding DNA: TGTGCCAGCAGCTTAGAAGGGATAGGGACTTTACACTACGGGCAGTACTTC.

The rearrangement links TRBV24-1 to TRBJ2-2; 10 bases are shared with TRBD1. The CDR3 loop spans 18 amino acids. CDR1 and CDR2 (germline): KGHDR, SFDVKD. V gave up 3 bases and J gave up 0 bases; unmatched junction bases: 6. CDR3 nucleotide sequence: TGTGCCACCAGTGATACACCGGGACAGGGGTCGAACACCGGGGAGCTGTTTTTT. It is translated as CATSDTPGQGSNTGELFF.

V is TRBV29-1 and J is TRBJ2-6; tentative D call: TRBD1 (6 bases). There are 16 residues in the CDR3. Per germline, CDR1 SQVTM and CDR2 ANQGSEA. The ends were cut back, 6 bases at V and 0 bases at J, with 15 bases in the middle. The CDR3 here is CSVIAPRGSGANVLTF. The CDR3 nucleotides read TGCAGCGTCATCGCACCCAGGGGCTCTGGGGCCAACGTCCTGACTTTC.

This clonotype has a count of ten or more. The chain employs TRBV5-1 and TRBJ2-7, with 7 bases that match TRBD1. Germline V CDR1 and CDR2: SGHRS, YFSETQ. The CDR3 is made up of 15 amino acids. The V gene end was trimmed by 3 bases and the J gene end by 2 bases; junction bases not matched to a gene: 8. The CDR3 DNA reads TGCGCCAGCAGCTCGAACGCCGGGACAGCCTACGAGCAGTACTTC. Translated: CASSSNAGTAYEQYF.

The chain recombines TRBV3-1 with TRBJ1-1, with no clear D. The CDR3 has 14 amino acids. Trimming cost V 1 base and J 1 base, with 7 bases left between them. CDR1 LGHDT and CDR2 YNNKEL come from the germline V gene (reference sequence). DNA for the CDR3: TGTGCCAGCAGCCAAGTCGGGCAGAACACTGAAGCTTTCTTT. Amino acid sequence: CASSQVGQNTEAFF.

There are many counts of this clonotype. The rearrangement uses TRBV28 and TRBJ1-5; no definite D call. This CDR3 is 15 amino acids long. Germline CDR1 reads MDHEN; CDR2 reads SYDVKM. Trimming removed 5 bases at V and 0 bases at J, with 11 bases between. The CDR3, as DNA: TGTGCCAGCAGTACGGTAGAGTATAGCAATCAGCCCCAGCATTTT. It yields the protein CASSTVEYSNQPQHF.

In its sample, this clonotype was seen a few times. The CDR3 DNA sequence: TGCAGTACGCTAGCGGGGACAGGGTTTAGGGCCAACGTCCTGACTTTC. As protein: CSTLAGTGFRANVLTF. The rearrangement links TRBV20-1 to TRBJ2-6; either TRBD1 or TRBD2 may fit D (9 bases each). V was pared by 8 bases and J by 5 bases, with 22 bases between. The CDR3 contains 16 residues. CDR1 is DFQATT, CDR2 SNEGSKA, per germline (reference sequence).

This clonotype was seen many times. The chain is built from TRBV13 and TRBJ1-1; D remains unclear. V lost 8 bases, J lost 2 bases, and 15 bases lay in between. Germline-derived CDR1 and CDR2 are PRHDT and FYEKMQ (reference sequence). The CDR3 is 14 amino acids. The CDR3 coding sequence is TGTGCCAGCTTTGGCACAGCCGAAAACACTGAAGCTTTCTTT. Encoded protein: CASFGTAENTEAFF. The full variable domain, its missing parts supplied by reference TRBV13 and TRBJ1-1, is AAGVIQSPRHLIKEKRETATLKCYPIPRHDTVYWYQQGPGQDPQFLISFYEKMQSDKGSIPDRFSAQQFSDYHSELNMSSLELGDSALYFCASFGTAENTEAFFGQGTRLTVV.

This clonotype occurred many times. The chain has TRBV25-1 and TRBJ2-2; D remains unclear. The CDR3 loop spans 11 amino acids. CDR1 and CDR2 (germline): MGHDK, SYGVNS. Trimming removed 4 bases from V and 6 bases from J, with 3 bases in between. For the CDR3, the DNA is TGTGCCAGCAGTGCCGCCGGGGAGCTGTTTTTT. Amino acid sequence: CASSAAGELFF.

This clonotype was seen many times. The CDR3: CASSYYDNQPQHF. The CDR3 nucleotides read TGTGCCAGCAGTTACTATGATAATCAGCCCCAGCATTTT. V gene TRBV6-6 combines with J gene TRBJ1-5; no firm D call. This CDR3 has 13 residues. Trimming stripped 1 base from V and 4 bases from J, with 5 bases between. From germline, CDR1 is MNHNY and CDR2 SVGAGI (reference sequence).

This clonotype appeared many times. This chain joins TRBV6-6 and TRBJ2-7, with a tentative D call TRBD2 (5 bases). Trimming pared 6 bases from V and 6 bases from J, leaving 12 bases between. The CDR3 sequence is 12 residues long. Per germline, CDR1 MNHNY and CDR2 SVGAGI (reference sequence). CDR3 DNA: TGTGCCAGCAGAACTAGGAGTGGCGAGCAGTACTTC. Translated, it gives CASRTRSGEQYF.

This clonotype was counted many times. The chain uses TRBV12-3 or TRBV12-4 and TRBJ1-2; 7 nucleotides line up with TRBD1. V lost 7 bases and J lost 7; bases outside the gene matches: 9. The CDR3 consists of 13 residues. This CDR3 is CASTVQGVRGYTF. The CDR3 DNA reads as TGTGCCAGCACCGTCCAGGGGGTCCGTGGCTACACCTTC.

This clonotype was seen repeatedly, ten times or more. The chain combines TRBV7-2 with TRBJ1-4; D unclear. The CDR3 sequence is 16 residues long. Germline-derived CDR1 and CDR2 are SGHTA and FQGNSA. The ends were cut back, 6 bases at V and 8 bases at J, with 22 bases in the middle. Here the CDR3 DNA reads TGTGCCAGCAGTAACCCGGGGAGGCCAGTAGGAGAAAAACTGTTTTTT. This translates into CASSNPGRPVGEKLFF.

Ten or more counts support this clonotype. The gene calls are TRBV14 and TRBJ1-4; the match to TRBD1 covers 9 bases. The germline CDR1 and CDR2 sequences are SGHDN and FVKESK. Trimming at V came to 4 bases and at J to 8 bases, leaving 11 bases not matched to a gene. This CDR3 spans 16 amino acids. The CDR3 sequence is CASSPGLGTGQEKLFF. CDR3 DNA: TGTGCCAGCAGCCCCGGCCTAGGGACAGGGCAAGAAAAACTGTTTTTT.

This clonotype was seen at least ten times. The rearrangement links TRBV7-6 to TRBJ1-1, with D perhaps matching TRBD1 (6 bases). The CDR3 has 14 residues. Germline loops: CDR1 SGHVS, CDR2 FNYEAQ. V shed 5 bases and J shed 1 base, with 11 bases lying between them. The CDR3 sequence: CASSPGGQNTEAFF. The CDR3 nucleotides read TGTGCCAGCAGCCCCGGGGGGCAGAACACTGAAGCTTTCTTT.

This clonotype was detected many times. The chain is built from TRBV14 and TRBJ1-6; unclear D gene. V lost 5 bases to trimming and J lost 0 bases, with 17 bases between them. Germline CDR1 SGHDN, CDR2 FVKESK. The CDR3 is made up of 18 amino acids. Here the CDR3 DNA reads TGTGCCAGCAGCACAAGAGGAAGGGTGGGCTCCTATAATTCACCCCTCCACTTT. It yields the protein CASSTRGRVGSYNSPLHF.

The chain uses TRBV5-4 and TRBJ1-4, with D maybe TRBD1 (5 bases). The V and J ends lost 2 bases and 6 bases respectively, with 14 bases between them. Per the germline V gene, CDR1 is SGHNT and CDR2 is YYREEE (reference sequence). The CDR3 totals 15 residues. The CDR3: CASSFDSRVYEKLFF. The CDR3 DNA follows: TGTGCCAGCAGCTTTGACAGCAGGGTTTATGAAAAACTGTTTTTT.

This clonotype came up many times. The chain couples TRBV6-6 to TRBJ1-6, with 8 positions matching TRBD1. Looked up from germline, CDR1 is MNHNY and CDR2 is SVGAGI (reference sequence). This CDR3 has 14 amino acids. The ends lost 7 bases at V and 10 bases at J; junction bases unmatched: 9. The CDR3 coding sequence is TGTGCCAGCACCAAGACAGGGGTTTACTCACCCCTCCACTTT. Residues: CASTKTGVYSPLHF.

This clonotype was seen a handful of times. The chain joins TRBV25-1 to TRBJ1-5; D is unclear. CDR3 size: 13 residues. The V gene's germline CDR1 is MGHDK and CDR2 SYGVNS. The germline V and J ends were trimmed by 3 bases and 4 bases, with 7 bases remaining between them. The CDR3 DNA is TGTGCCAGCAGTGACGGGAGGAATCAGCCCCAGCATTTT. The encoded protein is CASSDGRNQPQHF.

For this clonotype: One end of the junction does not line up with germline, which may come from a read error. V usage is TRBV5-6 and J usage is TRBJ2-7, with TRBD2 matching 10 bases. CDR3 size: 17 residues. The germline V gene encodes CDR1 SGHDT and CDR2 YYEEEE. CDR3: CASSESGSSGGRSGLNF. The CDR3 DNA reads TGTGCCAGCAGTGAATCCGGTAGTAGCGGGGGGCGATCAGGGCTGAACTTC. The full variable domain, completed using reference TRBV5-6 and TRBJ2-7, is DAGVTQSPTHLIKTRGQQVTLRCSPKSGHDTVSWYQQALGQGPQFIFQYYEEEERQRGNFPDRFSGHQFPNYSSELNVNALLLGDSALYLCASSESGSSGGRSGLNFGPGTRLTVT.

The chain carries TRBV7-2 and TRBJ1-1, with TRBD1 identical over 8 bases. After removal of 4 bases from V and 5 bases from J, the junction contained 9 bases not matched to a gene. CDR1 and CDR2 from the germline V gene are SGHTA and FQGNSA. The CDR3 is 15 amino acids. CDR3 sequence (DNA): TGTGCCAGCAGCTCCCACCCCCGACAGGGGACTGAAGCTTTCTTT. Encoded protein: CASSSHPRQGTEAFF.